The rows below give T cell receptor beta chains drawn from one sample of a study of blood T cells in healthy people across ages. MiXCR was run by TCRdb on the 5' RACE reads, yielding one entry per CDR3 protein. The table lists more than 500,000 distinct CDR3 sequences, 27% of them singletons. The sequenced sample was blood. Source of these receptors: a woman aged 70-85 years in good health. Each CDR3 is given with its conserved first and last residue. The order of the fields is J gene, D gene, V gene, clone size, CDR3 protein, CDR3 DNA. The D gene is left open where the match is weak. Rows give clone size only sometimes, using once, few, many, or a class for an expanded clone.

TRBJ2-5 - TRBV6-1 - CASSRQGVRETQYF TGTGCCAGCAGTCGACAAGGGGTGCGAGAGACCCAGTACTTC
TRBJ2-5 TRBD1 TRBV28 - CASTTGGVETQYF TGTGCCAGTACAACAGGGGGCGTTGAGACCCAGTACTTC
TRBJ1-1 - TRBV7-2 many CASSAYMNTEAFF TGTGCCAGCAGCGCTTACATGAACACTGAAGCTTTCTTT
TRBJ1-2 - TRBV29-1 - CSDKGANGYTF TGCAGCGATAAAGGGGCAAATGGCTACACCTTC
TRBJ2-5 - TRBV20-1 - CSASRDTVQETQYF TGCAGTGCTAGTCGGGACACAGTCCAAGAGACCCAGTACTTC
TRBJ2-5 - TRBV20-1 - CRATQRALQETQYF TGCAGAGCTACTCAACGGGCCTTACAAGAGACCCAGTACTTC
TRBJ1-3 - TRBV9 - CASSGSNSGNTIYF TGTGCCAGCTCGGGAAGTAACTCTGGAAACACCATATATTTT
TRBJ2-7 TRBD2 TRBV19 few CASRNSGGYYEQYF TGTGCCAGTAGGAATAGCGGGGGCTACTACGAGCAGTACTTC
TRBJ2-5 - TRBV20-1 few CSARVAEETQYF TGCAGTGCTAGAGTGGCAGAAGAGACCCAGTACTTC
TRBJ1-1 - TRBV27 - CASRDLGHRYTEAFF TGTGCCAGCAGGGACCTAGGGCATCGGTACACTGAAGCTTTCTTT
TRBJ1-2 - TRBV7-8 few CASSLAAPDSPGGYTF TGTGCCAGCAGCTTAGCGGCCCCTGACAGTCCAGGGGGCTACACCTTC
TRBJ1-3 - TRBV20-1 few CSARGQGSPVSGNTIYF TGCAGTGCTAGAGGCCAGGGCTCCCCCGTCTCTGGAAACACCATATATTTT
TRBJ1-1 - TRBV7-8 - CASSARGGDTEAFF TGTGCCAGCAGCGCGAGGGGAGGGGACACTGAAGCTTTCTTT
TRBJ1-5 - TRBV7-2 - CASSPDGVLNQPQHF TGTGCCAGCAGCCCAGACGGGGTCCTCAATCAGCCCCAGCATTTT
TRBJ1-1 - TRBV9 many CASSATQRVNTEAFF TGTGCCAGCAGCGCTACTCAGAGGGTGAACACTGAAGCTTTCTTT
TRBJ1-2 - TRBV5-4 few CASSDEGYYGYTF TGTGCCAGCAGCGACGAAGGGTACTATGGCTACACCTTC
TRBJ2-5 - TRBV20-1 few CSASWALQETQYF TGCAGTGCTAGCTGGGCTCTACAAGAGACCCAGTACTTC
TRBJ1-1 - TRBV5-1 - CASRGLGENTEAFF TGCGCCAGCAGAGGGTTGGGAGAGAACACTGAAGCTTTCTTT
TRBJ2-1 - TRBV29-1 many CSVSSQTYNEQFF TGCAGCGTTTCTAGCCAAACCTACAATGAGCAGTTCTTC
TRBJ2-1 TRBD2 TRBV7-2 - CASSLVRTSGGYNEQFF TGTGCCAGCAGCTTAGTGCGGACTAGCGGGGGTTACAATGAGCAGTTCTTC
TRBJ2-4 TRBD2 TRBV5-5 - CASSGSGSLAKNIQYF TGTGCCAGCAGCGGTAGCGGGAGCCTAGCCAAAAACATTCAGTACTTC
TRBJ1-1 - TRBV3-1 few CASSQIGQGSIAFF TGTGCCAGCAGCCAAATTGGGCAGGGTAGTATAGCTTTCTTT
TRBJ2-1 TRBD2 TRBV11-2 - CASSLESGGRHNEQFF TGTGCCAGCAGCTTAGAAAGCGGGGGGCGTCACAATGAGCAGTTCTTC
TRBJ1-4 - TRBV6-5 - CASRRRGETNEKLFF TGTGCCAGCAGGCGTAGGGGGGAGACTAATGAAAAACTGTTTTTT
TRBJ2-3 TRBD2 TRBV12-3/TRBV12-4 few CASQMRAGGDTDTQYF TGTGCCAGCCAGATGAGGGCGGGGGGGGACACAGATACGCAGTATTTT
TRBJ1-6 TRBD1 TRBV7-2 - CASSRFLEEGAHNSPLHF TGTGCCAGCAGCCGATTCTTAGAGGAGGGGGCCCATAATTCACCCCTCCACTTT
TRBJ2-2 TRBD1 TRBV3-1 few CASHSTGGRTNTGELFF TGTGCCAGCCATTCTACAGGGGGTCGAACGAACACCGGGGAGCTGTTTTTT
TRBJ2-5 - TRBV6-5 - CASSYSWDSHGTQYF TGTGCCAGCAGTTATTCGTGGGACTCACACGGGACCCAGTACTTC
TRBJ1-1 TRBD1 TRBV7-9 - CASSLRDRGKNTEAFF TGTGCCAGCAGCCTCCGGGACAGGGGAAAGAACACTGAAGCTTTCTTT
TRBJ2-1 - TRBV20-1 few CSAPAAGSYNEQFF TGCAGTGCCCCTGCGGCAGGGTCCTACAATGAGCAGTTCTTC
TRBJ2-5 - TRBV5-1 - CASSLARVRETQCF TGCGCCAGCAGCTTGGCTCGGGTCCGTGAGACCCAGTGCTTC
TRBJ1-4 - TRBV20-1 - CSARDGGTNEKLFF TGCAGTGCTAGAGATGGGGGAACTAATGAAAAACTGTTTTTT
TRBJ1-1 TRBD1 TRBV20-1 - CSAPQGAKLYTEALF TGCAGTGCTCCCCAGGGGGCGAAATTGTACACTGAAGCTTTGTTT
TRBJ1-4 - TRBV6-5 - CASSYRGSEKLFF TGTGCCAGCAGTTACAGGGGGAGTGAAAAACTGTTTTTT
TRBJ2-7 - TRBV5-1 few CASSLHPGAANDEQYF TGCGCCAGCAGCCTTCACCCCGGGGCGGCCAATGACGAGCAGTACTTC
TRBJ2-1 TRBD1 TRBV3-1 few CASTPGTGGSEQFF TGTGCCAGCACCCCCGGGACAGGGGGCAGTGAGCAGTTCTTC
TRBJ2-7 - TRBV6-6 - CASSYEALSRGEQYF TGTGCCAGCAGTTACGAGGCCCTTAGTCGGGGGGAGCAGTACTTC
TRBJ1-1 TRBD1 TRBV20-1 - CSARVGQGRTEAFF TGCAGTGCTAGGGTGGGACAGGGGCGCACTGAAGCTTTCTTT
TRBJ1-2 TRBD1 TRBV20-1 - CSARSQTGAYGSTF TGCAGTGCTCGTAGTCAAACAGGGGCATATGGCTCCACCTTC
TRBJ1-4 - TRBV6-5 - CASKDGGGPNEKLFF TGTGCCAGCAAAGACGGTGGAGGGCCTAATGAAAAACTGTTTTTT
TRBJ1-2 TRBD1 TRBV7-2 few CASSKRRGTGDGYTF TGTGCCAGCAGTAAAAGGAGGGGGACAGGGGACGGCTACACCTTC